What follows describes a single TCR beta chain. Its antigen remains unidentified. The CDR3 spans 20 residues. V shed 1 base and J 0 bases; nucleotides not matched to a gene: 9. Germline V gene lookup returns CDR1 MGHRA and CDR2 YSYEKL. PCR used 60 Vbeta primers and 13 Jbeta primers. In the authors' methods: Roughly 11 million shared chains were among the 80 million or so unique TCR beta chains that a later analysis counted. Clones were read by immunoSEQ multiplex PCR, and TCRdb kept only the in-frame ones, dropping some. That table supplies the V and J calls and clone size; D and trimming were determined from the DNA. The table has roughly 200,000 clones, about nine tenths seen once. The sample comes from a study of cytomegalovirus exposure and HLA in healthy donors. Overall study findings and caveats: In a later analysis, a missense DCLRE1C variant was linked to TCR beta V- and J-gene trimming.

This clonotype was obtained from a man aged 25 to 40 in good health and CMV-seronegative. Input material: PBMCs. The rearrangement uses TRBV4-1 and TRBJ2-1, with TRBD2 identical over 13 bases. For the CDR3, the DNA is TGCGCCAGCAGCCAAGGATTGACTAGCGGGAGGTTGAGCTCCTACAATGAGCAGTTCTTC. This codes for CASSQGLTSGRLSSYNEQFF.